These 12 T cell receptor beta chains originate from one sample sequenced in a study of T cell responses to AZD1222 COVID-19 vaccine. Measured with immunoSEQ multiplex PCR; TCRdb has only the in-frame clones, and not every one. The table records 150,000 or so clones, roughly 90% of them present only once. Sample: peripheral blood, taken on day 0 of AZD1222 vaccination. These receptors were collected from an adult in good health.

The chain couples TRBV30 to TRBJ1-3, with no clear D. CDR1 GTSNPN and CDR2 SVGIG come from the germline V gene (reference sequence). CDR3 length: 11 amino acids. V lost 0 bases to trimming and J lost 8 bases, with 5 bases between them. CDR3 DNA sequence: TGTGCCTGGAGTGTACTGGACACCATATATTTT. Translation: CAWSVLDTIYF.

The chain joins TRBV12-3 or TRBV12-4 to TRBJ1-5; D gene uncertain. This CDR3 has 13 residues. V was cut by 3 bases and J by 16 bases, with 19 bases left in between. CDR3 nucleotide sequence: TGTGCCAGCAGTTTGGGCAGATACGGGTGGATCCATTTT. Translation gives CASSLGRYGWIHF.

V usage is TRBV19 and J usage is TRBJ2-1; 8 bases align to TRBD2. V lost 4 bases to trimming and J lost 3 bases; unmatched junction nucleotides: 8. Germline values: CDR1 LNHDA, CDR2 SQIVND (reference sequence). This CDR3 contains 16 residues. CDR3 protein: CASSNPQRELYNEQFF. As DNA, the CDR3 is TGTGCCAGTAGTAACCCCCAGCGGGAGCTCTACAATGAGCAGTTCTTC.

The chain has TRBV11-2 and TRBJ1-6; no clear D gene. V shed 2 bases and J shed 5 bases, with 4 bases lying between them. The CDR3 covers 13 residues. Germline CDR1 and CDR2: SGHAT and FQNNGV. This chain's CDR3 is CASSLRDNSPLHF. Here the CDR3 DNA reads TGTGCCAGCAGCTTAAGGGATAATTCACCCCTCCACTTT. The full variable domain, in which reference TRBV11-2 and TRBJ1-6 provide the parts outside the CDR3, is EAGVAQSPRYKIIEKRQSVAFWCNPISGHATLYWYQQILGQGPKLLIQFQNNGVVDDSQLPKDRFSAERLKGVDSTLKIQPAKLEDSAVYLCASSLRDNSPLHFGNGTRLTVT.

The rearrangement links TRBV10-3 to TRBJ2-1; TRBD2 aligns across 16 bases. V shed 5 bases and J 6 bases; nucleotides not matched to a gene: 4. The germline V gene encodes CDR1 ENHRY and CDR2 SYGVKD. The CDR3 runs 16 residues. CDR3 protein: CAISQGLAGGFNEQFF. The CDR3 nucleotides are TGTGCCATCAGTCAGGGACTAGCGGGGGGGTTCAATGAGCAGTTCTTC.

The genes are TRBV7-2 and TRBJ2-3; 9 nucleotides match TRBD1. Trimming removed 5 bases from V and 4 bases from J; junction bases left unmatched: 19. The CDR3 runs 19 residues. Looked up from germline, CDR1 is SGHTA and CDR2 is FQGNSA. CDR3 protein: CASSLLFSRTGGEADTQYF. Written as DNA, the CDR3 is TGTGCCAGCAGCCTCTTATTTTCCCGAACAGGGGGCGAAGCAGATACGCAGTATTTT.

The CDR3 region is CASSPNGAMNTEAFF. The CDR3 DNA sequence: TGTGCCAGCAGCCCGAACGGGGCCATGAACACTGAAGCTTTCTTT. V is TRBV7-3 and J is TRBJ1-1, with D possibly being TRBD1 (5 bases). The germline V and J ends were trimmed by 5 bases and 0 bases, with 13 bases remaining between them. The V gene's germline CDR1 is SGHTA and CDR2 FQGTGA. This CDR3 contains 15 residues. The whole variable domain, filled in from reference TRBV7-3 and TRBJ1-1, reads GAGVSQTPSNKVTEKGKYVELRCDPISGHTALYWYRQSLGQGPEFLIYFQGTGAADDSGLPNDRFFAVRPEGSVSTLKIQRTERGDSAVYLCASSPNGAMNTEAFFGQGTRLTVV.

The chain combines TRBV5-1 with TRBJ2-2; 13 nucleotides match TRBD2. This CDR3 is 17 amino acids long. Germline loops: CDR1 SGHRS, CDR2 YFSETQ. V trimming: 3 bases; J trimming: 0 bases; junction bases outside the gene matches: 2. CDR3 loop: CASSWGTSGANTGELFF. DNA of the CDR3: TGCGCCAGCAGCTGGGGGACTAGCGGGGCGAACACCGGGGAGCTGTTTTTT.

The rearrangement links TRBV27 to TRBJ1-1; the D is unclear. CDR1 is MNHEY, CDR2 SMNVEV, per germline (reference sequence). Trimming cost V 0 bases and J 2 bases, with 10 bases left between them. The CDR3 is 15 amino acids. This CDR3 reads CASSLSGQFNTEAFF. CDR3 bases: TGTGCCAGCAGTTTATCAGGGCAGTTCAACACTGAAGCTTTCTTT.

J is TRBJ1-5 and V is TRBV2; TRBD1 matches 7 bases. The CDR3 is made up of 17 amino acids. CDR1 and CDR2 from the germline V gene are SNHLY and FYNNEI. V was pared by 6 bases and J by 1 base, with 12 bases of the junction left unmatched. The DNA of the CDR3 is TGTGCCAGCAGCGGAAATGGACAGGTCTACAGCAATCAGCCCCAGCATTTT. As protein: CASSGNGQVYSNQPQHF.

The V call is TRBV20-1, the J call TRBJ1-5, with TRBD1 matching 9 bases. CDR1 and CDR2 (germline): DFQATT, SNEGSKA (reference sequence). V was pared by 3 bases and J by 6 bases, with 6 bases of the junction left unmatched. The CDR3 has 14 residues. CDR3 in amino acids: CSASPGTGSQPQHF. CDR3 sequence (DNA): TGCAGTGCTAGTCCCGGGACAGGGAGTCAGCCCCAGCATTTT.

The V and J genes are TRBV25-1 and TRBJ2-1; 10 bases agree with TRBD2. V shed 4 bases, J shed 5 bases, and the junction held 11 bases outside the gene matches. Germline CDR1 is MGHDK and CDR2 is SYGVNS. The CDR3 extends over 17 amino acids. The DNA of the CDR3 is TGTGCCAGCAGTGGATATCACCTCGGACTAGCGGACAATGAGCAGTTCTTC. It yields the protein CASSGYHLGLADNEQFF.